The 6 T cell receptor beta chains below come from one sample, sequenced in a study of T cells in Graves' hyperthyroidism and ophthalmopathy. Amplification yielded TCR beta CDR3 regions, with RNA transcripts as the source. TCR CDR3 regions were first amplified by RT-PCR with HTBI primers. TCRdb analysed the multiplex PCR reads with MiXCR anew, one entry per CDR3 protein. Of about 690,000 distinct CDR3 sequences in the sample, about 18% were seen once. The sequencing sample was made of blood. The origin of the receptors is a man aged 45 to 65 with Graves' hyperthyroidism.

The V and J genes are TRBV20-1 and TRBJ2-1; 10 positions agree with TRBD2. The CDR3 has 14 amino acids. Germline lookup yields CDR1 DFQATT and CDR2 SNEGSKA (reference sequence). Trimming cost V 1 base and J 9 bases; bases outside gene matches: 6. CDR3 in DNA: TGCAGTGCTAGAGTGGCTAGCGGGAGCTTTGAGCAGTTCTTC. This codes for CSARVASGSFEQFF.

The V gene is TRBV19, the J gene TRBJ1-1; 10 bases agree with TRBD1. The CDR3 contains 15 residues. Trimming removed 7 bases from V and 3 bases from J; junction bases left unmatched: 8. Germline lookup yields CDR1 LNHDA and CDR2 SQIVND (reference sequence). CDR3 DNA sequence: TGTGCCAGTAAGGACAGGGGGATAATGGACACTGAAGCTTTCTTT. Translating it yields CASKDRGIMDTEAFF.

The chain is built from TRBV7-9 and TRBJ1-1, with D perhaps TRBD1 (5 bases). Germline V gives CDR1 SEHNR, CDR2 FQNEAQ (reference sequence). The V gene lost 3 bases and the J gene lost 8 bases, with 13 bases spanning the gap. The CDR3 totals 13 residues. The CDR3 nucleotides are TGTGCCAGCAGCTTGATGGCGGCAGGGGAAGCTTTCTTT. Translated: CASSLMAAGEAFF.

This clonotype was counted once. J is TRBJ1-1 and V is TRBV7-9; unclear D gene. Germline V gene data show CDR1 as SEHNR and CDR2 as FQNEAQ (reference sequence). This CDR3 region has 14 residues. V dropped 1 base and J dropped 1 base, with 7 bases sitting between them. CDR3 protein: CASSLDNSNTEAFF. DNA of the CDR3: TGTGCCAGCAGCTTAGATAACTCGAACACTGAAGCTTTCTTT.

On this clonotype: At one boundary the junction diverges from the germline segment, which might be a read error. This chain connects TRBV20-1 to TRBJ1-1, with a tentative D call TRBD1 (5 bases). The CDR3 is 16 residues long. Germline values: CDR1 DFQATT, CDR2 SNEGSKA (reference sequence). The CDR3, as DNA: TGCAGTGCTAGAGTCGGGGGGGGTATGGGGAACATTGAAGCTTTCTTT. Encoded protein: CSARVGGGMGNIEAFF.

This clonotype was observed many times. V usage is TRBV10-2 and J usage is TRBJ2-7; tentative D call: TRBD1 (6 bases). The length of the CDR3 is 15 residues. V shed 0 bases and J shed 5 bases, with 14 bases lying between them. Per germline, CDR1 WSHSY and CDR2 SAAADI. The CDR3 spells CASSESGRGMDEQYF. CDR3 bases: TGCGCCAGCAGTGAGTCCGGCAGGGGAATGGACGAGCAGTACTTC.